These 8 T cell receptor beta chains came from one sample sequenced in a study of CXCR3-negative and CXCR3-positive naive CD8 T cells. Through 5' RACE with UMI labels, the TRB cDNA libraries were prepared. TCRdb derives one entry per CDR3 protein from the 5' RACE reads, leaving out DNA. The sample holds 95,000 to 100,000 distinct CDR3 sequences. Overall study results and limits: Greater hydrophobicity was found in TRB CDR3s of CXCR3-positive naive cells than of CXCR3-negative naive cells.

These TCRs are of unknown antigen specificity. Sequencing was done on a sample of naive CXCR3+ CD8+ T cells from blood. Subset denoted: CD45RO-CCR7+CD27+CD95- naive CD8+ T cells expressing CXCR3 (TNR3+). These receptors all come from a human donor in good health. Some clones in this sample may be carry-over from other donors' samples.

This rearrangement joins TRBV18 to TRBJ2-1. The CDR3 is 14 amino acids. Germline V gene sequence: CDR1 KGHSH, CDR2 LQKENI. CDR3 amino acids: CASSPRGGDNEQFF.

J is TRBJ2-7 and V is TRBV18. Germline V gene lookup returns CDR1 KGHSH and CDR2 LQKENI. The CDR3 covers 14 residues. CDR3 amino acids: CASSPVDHRYEQYF.

The CDR3 region is CASSQEGSGRGTEAFF. The chain recombines TRBV4-1 with TRBJ1-1; TCRdb picks TRBD1, but there is no DNA to check that call. CDR3 length: 16 residues. CDR1 is MGHRA, CDR2 YSYEKL, per germline.

Here the CDR3 reads CASSPTGSLTYEQYF. V gene TRBV7-2 combines with J gene TRBJ2-7; TCRdb gives TRBD2 as the D gene, but with no DNA this cannot be confirmed. The CDR3 is 15 residues long. Per the germline V gene, CDR1 is SGHTA and CDR2 is FQGNSA. Full variable domain (missing parts from reference TRBV7-2 and TRBJ2-7): GAGVSQSPSNKVTEKGKDVELRCDPISGHTALYWYRQSLGQGLEFLIYFQGNSAPDKSGLPSDRFSAERTGGSVSTLTIQRTQQEDSAVYLCASSPTGSLTYEQYFGPGTRLTVT.

The chain is built from TRBV4-3 and TRBJ2-7; the TCRdb call, TRBD2, lacks DNA for checking. In germline, CDR1 is LGHNA, CDR2 YSLEER. The CDR3 has 18 residues. CDR3 amino acids: CASSQDLSGTSGFYEQYF.

The V call is TRBV15, the J call TRBJ2-2; TCRdb's D gene call, TRBD2, goes unchecked for lack of DNA. The CDR3 runs 14 residues. In germline, CDR1 is LNHNV, CDR2 YYDKDF (reference sequence). CDR3: CATLAGGLTGELFF.

V gene TRBV28 combines with J gene TRBJ1-1; TCRdb calls TRBD1, which cannot be checked without DNA. Germline lookup yields CDR1 MDHEN and CDR2 SYDVKM. This CDR3 has 13 residues. CDR3 sequence reads: CASTGRGLAEAFF.

The chain recombines TRBV12-3 or TRBV12-4 with TRBJ2-7; no DNA is available, so the TRBD1 call from TCRdb remains unchecked. This CDR3 has 15 residues. Here the CDR3 reads CASSLSGTGWYEQYF.